This TCR beta chain was captured by sequencing in a study of cytomegalovirus exposure and HLA in healthy donors. The germline gives CDR1 SGHRS, CDR2 YFSETQ. This CDR3 comprises 15 residues. V was pared by 2 bases and J by 3 bases, with 14 bases between. Data came from immunoSEQ multiplex PCR; TCRdb stores just in-frame clones and leaves some out. The top ten clones hold 1.5% to 2% of a sample with some 66,000 clones, 95% to 98% of them seen once. V usage is TRBV5-1 and J usage is TRBJ1-1; weak D call: TRBD1 (6 bases). This receptor was identified in a woman younger than 35 in good health and CMV-seropositive. The sample taken for sequencing was PBMCs. CDR3 nucleotides: TGCGCCAGCAGCTTCGGCAGGGGAATAGACACTGAAGCTTTCTTT. Its protein product is CASSFGRGIDTEAFF.